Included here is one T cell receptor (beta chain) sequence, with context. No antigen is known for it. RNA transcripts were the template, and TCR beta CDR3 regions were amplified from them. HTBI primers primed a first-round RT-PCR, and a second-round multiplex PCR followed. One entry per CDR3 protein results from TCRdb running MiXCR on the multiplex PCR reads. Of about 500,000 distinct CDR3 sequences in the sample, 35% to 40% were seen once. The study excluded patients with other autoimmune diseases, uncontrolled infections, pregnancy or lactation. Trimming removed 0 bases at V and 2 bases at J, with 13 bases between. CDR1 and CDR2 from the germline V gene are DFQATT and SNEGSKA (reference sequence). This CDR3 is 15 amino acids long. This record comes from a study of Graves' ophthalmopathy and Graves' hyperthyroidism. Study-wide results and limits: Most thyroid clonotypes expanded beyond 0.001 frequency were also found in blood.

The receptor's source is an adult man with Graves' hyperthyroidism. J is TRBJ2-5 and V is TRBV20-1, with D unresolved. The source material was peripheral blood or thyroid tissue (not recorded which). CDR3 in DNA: TGCAGTGCTAGAGACCCGGCAGCACCTCAAGAGACCCAGTACTTC. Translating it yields CSARDPAAPQETQYF.